This section outlines one T cell receptor (beta chain) sequence together with its context. This clonotype was detected only a few times. The target of this receptor is not known. Per-nucleotide qualities are absent, and no much larger clonotype sits a single base away. The treatment or condition label, as the study defines it: in vitro stimulation with specific CMV peptide epitopes to enrich CMV-specific T cells. This specimen belongs to a study of T cell repertoires in cytomegalovirus infection (dated 2019 in TCRdb). Regarding the study in general: Recently identified HLA-C-restricted CMV epitopes, whose presentation resists viral immunomodulation, were targeted by peptide stimulations together with well-studied HLA-B-restricted epitopes. Donor HLA type was relevant to the analysis, as public TCR beta signatures indicated carriage of CMV infection together with the matching HLA type.

Broader findings and caveats from the paper: In both this cohort and an independent roughly 350-donor cohort, the cumulative frequency of public TCR beta family members distinguished carriers of CMV infection plus the relevant HLA type. The ex vivo response was dominated by HLA-C-restricted CMV-specific TCR beta clonotypes, and the single most frequent clonotype in two of eight donors was supplied by these HLA-C-restricted clonotypes.

V is pruned by 2 bases and J by 1 base, leaving 7 bases of the junction without a gene match. From its cysteine to its phenylalanine, the CDR3 spans 16 amino acids. Solely the CDR3 DNA is kept, with 48 bases framed from the first base. The germline V gene gives CDR1 as MNHEY and CDR2 as SVGAGI. These reads were obtained on an Illumina HiSeq 1500. Clones were called with MiXCR by TCRdb after fastp trimmed the public reads at Q25, and only in-frame beta chains were retained. CDR3 protein sequences are deduplicated, and each keeps its most common genes and DNA. The sample contains 80,000 or so distinct CDR3 sequences, around 25% of them found a single time. About half of the sample belongs to the ten largest clones.

Recombination linked TRBV6-5 to TRBJ2-5; 7 bases in the middle match TRBD2. Sample: CD8+ T cells from cultured PBMCs, taken from culture after CMV antigen stimulation. The clonotype was recovered from a human donor in good health (CMV status not recorded). Some clones in this sample may be carry-over from other donors' samples. The CDR3 sequence is CASSYSREALQETQYF. At the DNA level, the sequence is TGTGCCAGCAGTTACAGTCGGGAGGCCCTCCAAGAGACCCAGTACTTC.